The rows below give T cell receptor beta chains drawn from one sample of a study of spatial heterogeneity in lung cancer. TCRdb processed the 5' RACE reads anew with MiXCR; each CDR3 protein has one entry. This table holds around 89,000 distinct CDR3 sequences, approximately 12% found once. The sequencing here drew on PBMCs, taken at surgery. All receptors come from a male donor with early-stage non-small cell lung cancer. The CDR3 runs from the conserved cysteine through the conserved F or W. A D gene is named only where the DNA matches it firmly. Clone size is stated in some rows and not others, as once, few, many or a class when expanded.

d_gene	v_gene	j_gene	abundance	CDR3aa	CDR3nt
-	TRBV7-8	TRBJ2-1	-	CASSLVSFGVISYNEQFF	TGTGCCAGCAGCTTAGTATCTTTCGGGGTGATCTCCTACAATGAGCAGTTCTTC
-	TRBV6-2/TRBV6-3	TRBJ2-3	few	CASTRQLGTDTQYF	TGTGCCAGCACCAGGCAGCTCGGCACAGATACGCAGTATTTT
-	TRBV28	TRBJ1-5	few	CASRATTSNQPQHF	TGTGCCAGCAGGGCGACTACTAGCAATCAGCCCCAGCATTTT
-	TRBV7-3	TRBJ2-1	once	CASSLRRGNEQFF	TGTGCCAGCAGCCTCCGTCGGGGCAATGAGCAGTTCTTC
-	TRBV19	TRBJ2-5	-	CASSMVWGDETQYF	TGTGCCAGTAGTATGGTTTGGGGGGACGAGACCCAGTACTTC
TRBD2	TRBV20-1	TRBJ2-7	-	CSARTSGRRQDEQYF	TGCAGTGCTAGGACGAGCGGGAGACGACAGGACGAGCAGTACTTC
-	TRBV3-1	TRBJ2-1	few	CASSRDEGSEQFF	TGTGCCAGCAGCCGGGATGAGGGCAGTGAGCAGTTCTTC
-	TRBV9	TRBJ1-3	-	CASSVQSSGNTIYF	TGTGCCAGCAGTGTCCAGAGCTCTGGAAACACCATATATTTT
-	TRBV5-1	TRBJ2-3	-	CASSLGDPRGTDTQYF	TGCGCCAGCAGCTTGGGGGACCCCAGGGGAACAGATACGCAGTATTTT
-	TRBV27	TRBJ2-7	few	CASSTYEQYF	TGTGCCAGCAGTACCTACGAGCAGTACTTC
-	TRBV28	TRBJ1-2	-	CASSLVSANYGYTF	TGTGCCAGCAGTTTGGTTTCGGCTAACTATGGCTACACCTTC
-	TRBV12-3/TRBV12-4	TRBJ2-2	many	CASSLMPGELFF	TGTGCCAGCAGTTTAATGCCCGGGGAGCTGTTTTTT
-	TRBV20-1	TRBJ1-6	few	CSAPDTFRSPLHF	TGCAGTGCTCCAGACACCTTTAGATCACCCCTCCACTTT
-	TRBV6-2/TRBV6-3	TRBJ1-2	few	CASSYMTGPRYGYTF	TGTGCCAGCAGTTACATGACAGGCCCTCGGTATGGCTACACCTTC
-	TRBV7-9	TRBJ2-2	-	CASSLRKRNTGELFF	TGTGCCAGCAGCTTAAGGAAAAGGAACACCGGGGAGCTGTTTTTT
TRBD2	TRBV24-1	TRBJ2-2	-	CATSVLAGKDTGELFF	TGTGCCACCAGTGTACTAGCGGGAAAGGACACCGGGGAGCTGTTTTTT
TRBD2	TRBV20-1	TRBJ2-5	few	CSASRGSEETQYF	TGCAGTGCTAGTCGCGGGAGTGAGGAGACCCAGTACTTC
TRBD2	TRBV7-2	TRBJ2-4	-	CASSTTSGGYIQYF	TGTGCCAGCAGTACGACTAGCGGGGGGTACATTCAGTACTTC
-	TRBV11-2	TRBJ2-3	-	CASSLFGSTDTQYF	TGTGCCAGCAGCTTATTTGGTAGCACAGATACGCAGTATTTT
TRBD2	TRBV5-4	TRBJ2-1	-	CASSSRLAGYNEQFF	TGTGCCAGCAGCTCCAGACTAGCGGGATACAATGAGCAGTTCTTC
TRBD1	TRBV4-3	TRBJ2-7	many	CASSQGTGGSYEQYF	TGCGCCAGCAGCCAAGGGACAGGGGGCTCCTACGAGCAGTACTTC
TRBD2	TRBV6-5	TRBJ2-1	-	CASSRIAGGHNEQFF	TGTGCCAGCAGTAGAATAGCGGGAGGTCACAATGAGCAGTTCTTC
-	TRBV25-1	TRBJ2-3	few	CASSDGGASPPDTQYF	TGTGCCAGCAGTGATGGAGGGGCTTCCCCCCCAGATACGCAGTATTTT
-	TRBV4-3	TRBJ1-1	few	CASSRNRDTEAFF	TGCGCCAGCAGCCGAAACAGGGACACTGAAGCTTTCTTT
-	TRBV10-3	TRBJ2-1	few	CATGSSGTNEQFF	TGTGCCACCGGATCTTCGGGGACCAATGAGCAGTTCTTC
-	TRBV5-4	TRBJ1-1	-	CASSSGRMNTEAFF	TGTGCCAGCAGCTCGGGACGGATGAACACTGAAGCTTTCTTT
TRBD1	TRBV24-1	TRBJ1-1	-	CATRVGQGNTEAFF	TGTGCCACCAGGGTGGGACAGGGGAACACTGAAGCTTTCTTT
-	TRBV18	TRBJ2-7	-	CASSLATGANEQYF	TGTGCCAGCTCACTCGCGACGGGGGCGAACGAGCAGTACTTC
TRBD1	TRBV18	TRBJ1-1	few	CASSPRTGENTEAFF	TGTGCCAGCTCACCCCGGACAGGGGAGAACACTGAAGCTTTCTTT
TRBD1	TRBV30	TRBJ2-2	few	CALAPDRGGYTGELFF	TGTGCCTTAGCCCCGGACAGGGGGGGATACACCGGGGAGCTGTTTTTT
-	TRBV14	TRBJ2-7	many	CASSYDTVRYEQYF	TGTGCCAGCAGCTACGACACCGTCCGCTACGAGCAGTACTTC
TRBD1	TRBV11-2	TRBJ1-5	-	CASSLVQRTGGQPQHF	TGTGCCAGCAGCTTAGTACAGCGGACAGGGGGTCAGCCCCAGCATTTT
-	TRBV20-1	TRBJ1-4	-	CSAPRMRTNEKLFF	TGCAGTGCCCCGCGGATGAGGACTAATGAAAAACTGTTTTTT
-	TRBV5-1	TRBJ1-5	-	CASSLEGNSNQPQHF	TGCGCCAGCAGCTTGGAAGGGAATAGCAATCAGCCCCAGCATTTT
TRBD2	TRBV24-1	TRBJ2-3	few	CATSDSRTSFGRDTQYF	TGTGCCACCAGTGATTCGAGGACTAGCTTTGGGAGAGATACGCAGTATTTT
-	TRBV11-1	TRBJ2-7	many	CASSVTPYEQYF	TGTGCCAGCAGCGTCACACCATACGAGCAGTACTTC
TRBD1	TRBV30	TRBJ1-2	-	CAQGANYGYTF	TGTGCACAGGGGGCTAACTATGGCTACACCTTC
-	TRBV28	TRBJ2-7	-	CASRTSYEQYF	TGTGCCAGCAGGACTTCCTACGAGCAGTACTTC
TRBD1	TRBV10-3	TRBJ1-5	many	CAIGNRGRDQPQHF	TGTGCCATCGGAAACAGGGGGCGGGATCAGCCCCAGCATTTT
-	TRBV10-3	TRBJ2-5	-	CAISEGRQETQYF	TGTGCCATCAGTGAAGGCAGGCAAGAGACCCAGTACTTC
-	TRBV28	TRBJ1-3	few	CASSSGISGNTIYF	TGTGCCAGCAGTTCCGGGATCTCTGGAAACACCATATATTTT
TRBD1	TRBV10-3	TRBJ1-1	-	CAISAHTGTGLLNTEAFF	TGTGCCATCAGTGCTCATACCGGGACAGGGCTCCTGAACACTGAAGCTTTCTTT
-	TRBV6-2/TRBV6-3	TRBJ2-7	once	CASMGRYYEQYF	TGTGCCAGCATGGGCAGGTACTACGAGCAGTACTTC
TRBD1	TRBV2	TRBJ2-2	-	CASNGQGYTGELFF	TGTGCCAGCAACGGACAGGGATACACCGGGGAGCTGTTTTTT
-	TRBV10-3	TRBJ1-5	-	CAIALGDNQPQHF	TGTGCCATCGCCTTGGGGGACAATCAGCCCCAGCATTTT
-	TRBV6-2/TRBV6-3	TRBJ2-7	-	CASSYGGAVLSYEQYF	TGTGCCAGCAGTTATGGAGGAGCAGTACTATCCTACGAGCAGTACTTC
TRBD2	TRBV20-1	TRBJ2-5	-	CSAREASGRGETQYF	TGCAGTGCTAGAGAGGCTAGCGGGAGGGGAGAGACCCAGTACTTC
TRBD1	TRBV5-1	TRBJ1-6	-	CASSLRQGSGSPLHF	TGCGCCAGCAGCTTGCGACAGGGATCAGGCTCACCCCTCCACTTT
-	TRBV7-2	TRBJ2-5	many	CASSSERGEETQYF	TGTGCCAGCAGCTCGGAACGAGGGGAAGAGACCCAGTACTTC
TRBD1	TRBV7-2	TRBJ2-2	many	CASSLRSRTGNTGELFF	TGTGCCAGCAGCTTGAGGTCCCGGACAGGGAACACCGGGGAGCTGTTTTTT
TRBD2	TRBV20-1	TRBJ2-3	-	CSARLAGGHHTQYF	TGCAGTGCAAGACTAGCGGGGGGGCATCATACGCAGTATTTT
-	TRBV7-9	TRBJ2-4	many	CASSLEGGTKNIQYF	TGTGCCAGCAGCTTAGAGGGGGGAACCAAAAACATTCAGTACTTC
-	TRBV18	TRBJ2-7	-	CASSRSAPVSPYEQYF	TGTGCCAGCTCACGTTCCGCCCCGGTGAGCCCCTACGAGCAGTACTTC
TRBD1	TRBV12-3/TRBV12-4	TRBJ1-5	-	CASRIGQGFNQPQHF	TGTGCCAGCAGGATTGGACAGGGGTTTAACCAGCCCCAGCATTTT
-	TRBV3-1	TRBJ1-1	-	CASSGSGIMNTEAFF	TGTGCCAGCAGCGGATCCGGGATAATGAACACTGAAGCTTTCTTT